These 3 T cell receptor beta chains came from one sample sequenced in a study of molecular identifiers for immune sequencing clone quantification. MiXCR was run by TCRdb on the PCR reads, yielding one entry per CDR3 protein. Altogether 490,000 or so distinct CDR3 sequences are present, around a fifth being singletons, with the ten largest covering 0.7% to 0.95%. Sequencing was carried out using naive CD8+ T cells from blood, with Jurkat cell RNA spiked in. Subset: FACS-sorted CD8+CD4-CCR7+CD45RA+ naive T cells. All receptors derive from a human donor in good health. Some libraries in this study had Jurkat cell RNA spiked in.

V usage is TRBV9 and J usage is TRBJ2-7; D not certain. Trimming shortened V by 3 bases and J by 2 bases, and 12 bases separated the two germline ends. Germline assignment: CDR1 SGDLS and CDR2 YYNGEE. The CDR3 length is 14 residues. This chain's CDR3 is CASSGPKNPYEQYF. For the CDR3, the DNA is TGTGCCAGCAGCGGCCCGAAAAACCCCTACGAGCAGTACTTC.

This clonotype was found many times. The CDR3 DNA follows: TGTGCCAGCAGCTTAGGGGTGGCTGGAAACACCATATATTTT. It encodes CASSLGVAGNTIYF. This chain uses TRBV7-2 with TRBJ1-3; D unresolved. CDR1 and CDR2 (germline): SGHTA, FQGNSA. Trimming left V 1 base short and J 2 bases short, with 6 bases between. This CDR3 comprises 14 residues.

This clonotype was recorded many times. This chain links TRBV20-1 with TRBJ2-4; tentative D call: TRBD2 (6 bases). Germline lookup yields CDR1 DFQATT and CDR2 SNEGSKA (reference sequence). The length of the CDR3 is 13 residues. The V gene lost 3 bases and the J gene lost 4 bases, with 10 bases spanning the gap. The DNA of the CDR3 is TGCAGTGCTAGTTGGCTAGCGAAAAACATTCAGTACTTC. Protein product: CSASWLAKNIQYF.